The subject of this entry is one T cell receptor beta chain. The sample comes from a study of cytomegalovirus exposure and HLA in healthy donors. In the PCR, 60 Vbeta and 13 Jbeta primers were used. The table came from immunoSEQ multiplex PCR; TCRdb's copy has only in-frame clones and leaves some out. In the table there are about 130,000 clones, about 85% of which are singletons. Germline V lookup: CDR1 SGHRS, CDR2 YFSETQ. The CDR3 runs to 14 residues. The trim removed 7 bases at V and 5 bases at J, leaving 10 bases unmatched. The sample was PBMCs. The sequence was obtained from a boy younger than 18 in good health and CMV-seronegative. V gene TRBV5-1 combines with J gene TRBJ2-5; 8 bases align to TRBD2. The CDR3 bases are TGCGCCAGCTGCCCCATTAGCGGGACGGAGACCCAGTACTTC. This encodes CASCPISGTETQYF.